This T cell receptor (beta chain) was retrieved from a study of blood T cells in healthy people across ages. Germline-derived CDR1 and CDR2 are DFQATT and SNEGSKA (reference sequence). The ends lost 6 bases at V and 2 bases at J; junction bases unmatched: 7. The CDR3 consists of 15 residues. A second PCR, run for roughly 7 to 11 cycles, used a sample-barcoded 5' primer plus a J-beta primer mix. MiXCR, run by TCRdb on the 5' RACE reads, gives a single entry per CDR3 protein. The sample has 2 million or so distinct CDR3 sequences, about 49% seen once. Input material: blood. This rearrangement joins TRBV20-1 to TRBJ2-3; 11 bases agree with TRBD2. The clonotype comes from a middle-aged woman in good health. The CDR3 spells CSAPGTSGHTDTQYF. CDR3 coding DNA: TGCAGTGCCCCCGGGACTAGCGGTCACACAGATACGCAGTATTTT.